The present entry profiles one T cell receptor beta chain with its context. The sample belongs to a study of cytomegalovirus exposure and HLA in healthy donors. PCR employed 60 Vbeta and 13 Jbeta primers. Under the authors' procedure: Unique TCR beta chains totaled 80 million to 100 million in a later count, with around 12 million of them shared. This table comes from immunoSEQ multiplex PCR, and its TCRdb copy is limited to in-frame clones, with some not included. The D gene and trimming were derived from the DNA, and the V and J assignments and clone size from that table. The data show 150,000 to 160,000 clones, roughly 80% seen once. Sequenced: PBMCs. This TCR came from a young man in good health and CMV-seropositive.

Here the CDR3 reads CAWSAAGTAYNEQFF. In nucleotides, the CDR3 is TGTGCCTGGAGTGCGGCGGGAACGGCCTACAATGAGCAGTTCTTC. The J gene is TRBJ2-1, the V gene TRBV30; D may be TRBD2 (6 bases). The germline V gene has CDR1 GTSNPN and CDR2 SVGIG (reference sequence). The V gene lost 1 base and the J gene lost 2 bases, with 12 bases spanning the gap. The CDR3 has 15 amino acids. Full variable domain (remainder filled in from reference TRBV30 and TRBJ2-1): SQTIHQWPATLVQPVGSPLSLECTVEGTSNPNLYWYRQAAGRGLQLLFYSVGIGQISSEVPQNLSASRPQDRQFILSSKKLLLSDSGFYLCAWSAAGTAYNEQFFGPGTRLTVL.